Below, 21 T cell receptor beta chains from the same sample are listed, as sequenced in a study of PD-1 blockade in classical Hodgkin lymphoma. Libraries were prepared by immunoSEQ multiplex PCR; TCRdb keeps only in-frame clonotypes and omits some of them. The repertoire holds 50,000 to 65,000 clones, with around nine tenths as singletons. Noted time point: cycle 4 day 1 (C4D1), after about 6 weeks of nivolumab. Brentuximab vedotin exposure varied among the patients, all of whom had relapsed after autologous stem cell transplantation. The sequencing here drew on peripheral blood mononuclear cells (PBMCs), taken before the fourth cycle of nivolumab. Source of these receptors: a human donor with classical Hodgkin lymphoma.

J is TRBJ2-7 and V is TRBV4-1, with 10 bases fitting TRBD1. CDR1 is MGHRA, CDR2 YSYEKL, per germline. CDR3 length: 16 residues. With V trimmed by 4 bases and J by 3 bases, 9 bases remained unmatched. The CDR3 protein is CASSPLRDRGDYEQYF. CDR3 DNA: TGCGCCAGCAGCCCACTCCGGGACAGGGGCGACTACGAGCAGTACTTC.

Only one count was recorded for this clone. This chain connects TRBV5-1 to TRBJ2-7; a possible D gene is TRBD2 (5 bases). The CDR3 extends over 14 amino acids. Germline V gene lookup returns CDR1 SGHRS and CDR2 YFSETQ. V dropped 0 bases and J dropped 2 bases, with 9 bases sitting between them. As DNA, the CDR3 is TGCGCCAGCAGCTTGGGGCGGGTGACCTACGAGCAGTACTTC. It yields the protein CASSLGRVTYEQYF.

The rearrangement links TRBV5-6 to TRBJ1-2, with 7 bases matching TRBD1. Germline-derived CDR1 and CDR2 are SGHDT and YYEEEE. The CDR3 sequence is 16 residues long. V shed 0 bases, J shed 4 bases, and the junction held 9 bases outside the gene matches. CDR3 DNA sequence: TGTGCCAGCAGCTTGGACGACAGGGTTCCCCTCTATGGCTACACCTTC. Translated, it gives CASSLDDRVPLYGYTF.

The chain couples TRBV15 to TRBJ2-7; 10 bases are shared with TRBD2. CDR3 length equals 17 residues. With V trimmed by 1 base and J by 4 bases, 10 bases remained unmatched. The germline V gene encodes CDR1 LNHNV and CDR2 YYDKDF (reference sequence). CDR3 DNA sequence: TGTGCCACCAGCAGAGTTCCCCTAGCGGGAGCGGCGTACGAGCAGTACTTC. Translation: CATSRVPLAGAAYEQYF.

V is TRBV7-8 and J is TRBJ2-5; the match to TRBD2 covers 15 bases. From germline, CDR1 is SGHVS and CDR2 FQNEAQ. V lost 3 bases to trimming and J lost 4 bases; unmatched junction nucleotides: 12. The CDR3 runs to 19 residues. CDR3 loop: CASSLGRTSGREAGETQYF. In DNA form, the CDR3 reads TGTGCCAGCAGCTTGGGAAGGACTAGCGGGAGGGAGGCAGGAGAGACCCAGTACTTC.

The genes are TRBV6-6 and TRBJ2-6, with D perhaps given as TRBD1 or TRBD2 (5 bases each). Trimming removed 7 bases from V and 4 bases from J, with 14 bases in between. CDR3 length equals 15 residues. Germline CDR1 is MNHNY and CDR2 is SVGAGI (reference sequence). CDR3 coding DNA: TGTGCCAGCACTCCCGTCGGGACCGGGGCCAACGTCCTGACTTTC. Amino acids: CASTPVGTGANVLTF.

The rearrangement uses TRBV7-9 and TRBJ1-4, with TRBD1 matching over 10 bases. The CDR3 loop spans 16 amino acids. V gave up 1 base and J gave up 7 bases; unmatched junction bases: 6. Per the germline V gene, CDR1 is SEHNR and CDR2 is FQNEAQ (reference sequence). CDR3 DNA: TGTGCCAGCAGCTTAGTTGGGACAGGGGTGGCTGAAAAACTGTTTTTT. It encodes CASSLVGTGVAEKLFF. The entire variable domain, with the rest obtained from reference TRBV7-9 and TRBJ1-4, is as follows: DTGVSQNPRHKITKRGQNVTFRCDPISEHNRLYWYRQTLGQGPEFLTYFQNEAQLEKSRLLSDRFSAERPKGSFSTLEIQRTEQGDSAMYLCASSLVGTGVAEKLFFGSGTQLSVL.

The chain carries TRBV10-3 and TRBJ2-3; D is uncertain. The germline gives CDR1 ENHRY, CDR2 SYGVKD. The CDR3 sequence is 12 residues long. The V end was cut by 3 bases, the J end by 1 base, with 2 bases between. The CDR3 sequence: CAISDGTDTQYF. The CDR3 region has the DNA TGTGCCATCAGTGACGGCACAGATACGCAGTATTTT.

The chain carries TRBV19 and TRBJ2-1; 10 positions match TRBD2. V was clipped by 4 bases and J by 2 bases; unmatched bases: 11. Germline V CDR1 and CDR2: LNHDA, SQIVND (reference sequence). The CDR3 covers 18 residues. The CDR3 DNA sequence: TGTGCCAGTAGTAGGGAGAGCGGGAGGGCCAGTACCTACAATGAGCAGTTCTTC. Residues: CASSRESGRASTYNEQFF.

The V call is TRBV28, the J call TRBJ2-7, with D possibly TRBD1 on 6 matching bases. The germline gives CDR1 MDHEN, CDR2 SYDVKM. Trimming took off 4 bases at V and 3 bases at J, with 16 bases between the two ends. The CDR3 consists of 15 residues. CDR3 coding DNA: TGTGCCAGCAGTTGGATGACAGGACAAAGCTACGAGCAGTACTTC. This gives the protein CASSWMTGQSYEQYF.

J is TRBJ1-5 and V is TRBV13, with a weak D call TRBD1 (6 bases). CDR1 PRHDT and CDR2 FYEKMQ come from the germline V gene (reference sequence). The V end was cut by 4 bases, the J end by 6 bases, with 7 bases between. CDR3 length equals 12 residues. CDR3 sequence (DNA): TGTGCCAGCAGCTCAGGGGTTCAGCCCCAGCATTTT. Protein product: CASSSGVQPQHF.

The V and J genes are TRBV6-5 and TRBJ2-6, with D possibly TRBD2 on 6 matching bases. Trimming shortened V by 6 bases and J by 4 bases, and 13 bases separated the two germline ends. CDR1 is MNHEY and CDR2 is SVGAGI in the germline V gene. The CDR3 has 15 residues. CDR3 DNA sequence: TGTGCCAGCAGGAGGGGACTTTCAGGGGCCAACGTCCTGACTTTC. It codes for CASRRGLSGANVLTF.

The rearrangement uses TRBV2 and TRBJ1-5, with D possibly being TRBD1 (6 bases). CDR1 and CDR2 from the germline V gene are SNHLY and FYNNEI. V was clipped by 3 bases and J by 2 bases, with 11 bases between them. The CDR3 sequence is 15 residues long. The DNA for the CDR3 is TGTGCCAGCAGTGAGAACAGGGCTGGCAATCAGCCCCAGCATTTT. Translated: CASSENRAGNQPQHF.

This rearrangement joins TRBV2 to TRBJ2-7, with D hard to call. This CDR3 is built from 13 residues. Looked up from germline, CDR1 is SNHLY and CDR2 is FYNNEI. The V and J ends lost 2 bases and 6 bases respectively, with 11 bases between them. The DNA of the CDR3 is TGTGCCAGCAGTGAACTCGACCCCATCGAGCAGTACTTC. Amino acid sequence: CASSELDPIEQYF.

The V call is TRBV25-1, the J call TRBJ2-7, with a tentative D call TRBD1 (6 bases). CDR3 size: 11 residues. Trimming pared 6 bases from V and 7 bases from J, leaving 10 bases between. Germline V CDR1 and CDR2: MGHDK, SYGVNS. CDR3 sequence: CASRDDREQYF. In nucleotides, the CDR3 is TGTGCCAGCAGAGATGACAGGGAGCAGTACTTC.

The chain uses TRBV7-9 and TRBJ2-4; 8 nucleotides agree with TRBD1. Trimming cost V 5 bases and J 2 bases; bases outside gene matches: 14. This CDR3 is 18 amino acids long. In germline, CDR1 is SEHNR, CDR2 FQNEAQ (reference sequence). In nucleotides, the CDR3 is TGTGCCAGCAGCCGGACCGGACAGGGCTGGGGACCCAAAAACATTCAGTACTTC. Translation: CASSRTGQGWGPKNIQYF.

The chain couples TRBV29-1 to TRBJ1-3, with no clear D. V lost 4 bases, J lost 4 bases, and 5 bases lay in between. The CDR3 contains 11 residues. Germline-derived CDR1 and CDR2 are SQVTM and ANQGSEA. The CDR3 is CSVVSGNTIYF. The CDR3 region has the DNA TGCAGCGTTGTTAGCGGAAACACCATATATTTT. Drawing the rest from reference TRBV29-1 and TRBJ1-3, the complete variable domain is SAVISQKPSRDICQRGTSLTIQCQVDSQVTMMFWYRQQPGQSLTLIATANQGSEATYESGFVIDKFPISRPNLTFSTLTVSNMSPEDSSIYLCSVVSGNTIYFGEGSWLTVV.

The gene calls are TRBV7-6 and TRBJ1-5; D gene uncertain. Germline loops: CDR1 SGHVS, CDR2 FNYEAQ. V was clipped by 5 bases and J by 2 bases, with 10 bases between them. The CDR3 is 14 amino acids. The CDR3 here is CASSRHGGNQPQHF. For the CDR3, the DNA is TGTGCCAGCAGCCGGCATGGGGGCAATCAGCCCCAGCATTTT.

The CDR3 bases are TGTGCCTGGAATGGCGGATTTTACAATGAGCAGTTCTTC. The encoded protein is CAWNGGFYNEQFF. The chain is built from TRBV30 and TRBJ2-1, with unresolved D. V was pared by 4 bases and J by 4 bases, with 11 bases between. The CDR3 is 13 residues long. Germline loops: CDR1 GTSNPN, CDR2 SVGIG (reference sequence). Variable domain in full (rest from reference TRBV30 and TRBJ2-1): SQTIHQWPATLVQPVGSPLSLECTVEGTSNPNLYWYRQAAGRGLQLLFYSVGIGQISSEVPQNLSASRPQDRQFILSSKKLLLSDSGFYLCAWNGGFYNEQFFGPGTRLTVL.

J is TRBJ1-1 and V is TRBV6-1; the D is unclear. There are 15 residues in the CDR3. Germline assignment: CDR1 MNHNS and CDR2 SASEGT. V lost 2 bases, J lost 0 bases, and 10 bases lay in between. The CDR3 DNA sequence: TGTGCCAGCAGTGAAATTTGGGGTTTGAACACTGAAGCTTTCTTT. Protein sequence: CASSEIWGLNTEAFF.

The CDR3 protein is CASSIHPPGLESYEQYF. The CDR3 DNA follows: TGCGCCAGCAGCATCCACCCCCCGGGACTAGAATCCTACGAGCAGTACTTC. J is TRBJ2-7 and V is TRBV5-1; 8 nucleotides line up with TRBD2. The V and J ends lost 4 bases and 1 base, in that order; junction bases with no gene match: 13. The CDR3 has 17 residues. CDR1 and CDR2 from the germline V gene are SGHRS and YFSETQ.